These 14 T cell receptor beta chains were sequenced from one sample in a study of PD-L1 blockade in urothelial cancer. The method was immunoSEQ multiplex PCR; TCRdb's version includes in-frame clones alone and lacks a portion of them. Of 83,000 or so clones in the sample, around four fifths were seen once. Time point meaning: peripheral blood 6 weeks after treatment start. This material consisted of PBMCs, taken around atezolizumab (anti-PD-L1) treatment. The origin of the receptors is a man in his 70s with urothelial cancer.

The CDR3 is CASSPDRGGSWGETQYF. The CDR3 DNA follows: TGTGCCAGCAGCCCGGACCGGGGCGGGAGTTGGGGAGAGACCCAGTACTTC. This chain links TRBV4-2 with TRBJ2-5, with 7 nucleotides matching TRBD2. The V segment lost 4 bases and the J segment 4 bases; nucleotides outside the gene matches: 15. Per germline, CDR1 LGHNA and CDR2 YNFKEQ. CDR3 length: 17 residues.

This clone has just a few counts. This chain joins TRBV5-1 and TRBJ1-2; D gene ambiguous. Between the trimmed V and J ends, which lost 4 bases and 1 base, there was a span of 11 bases. Per germline, CDR1 SGHRS and CDR2 YFSETQ. The length of the CDR3 is 14 residues. The CDR3 DNA is TGCGCCAGCAGCACCGGGGTCTTTAACTATGGCTACACCTTC. Protein sequence: CASSTGVFNYGYTF.

The rearrangement links TRBV29-1 to TRBJ2-6, with D maybe TRBD2 (5 bases). CDR1 is SQVTM and CDR2 is ANQGSEA in the germline V gene. Trimming stripped 7 bases from V and 1 base from J, with 14 bases between. The CDR3 runs 15 residues. CDR3: CSGLDGESGANVLTF. CDR3 coding DNA: TGCAGCGGCCTGGACGGGGAATCTGGGGCCAACGTCCTGACTTTC.

This chain joins TRBV6-4 and TRBJ1-2; 7 bases map to TRBD1. The CDR3 extends over 15 amino acids. Germline CDR1 is MRHNA and CDR2 is SNTAGT. After removal of 3 bases from V and 5 bases from J, the junction contained 9 bases not matched to a gene. As DNA, the CDR3 is TGTGCCAGCAGTGAGTTTCCGGGACAGAAGTATGGCTACACCTTC. Encoded protein: CASSEFPGQKYGYTF.

This rearrangement joins TRBV5-8 to TRBJ2-7; 10 positions agree with TRBD2. Looked up from germline, CDR1 is SGHTS and CDR2 is YDEGEE. The length of the CDR3 is 15 residues. V lost 0 bases, J lost 4 bases, and 4 bases stayed unmatched. CDR3 nucleotide sequence: TGTGCCAGCAGCTTGGCTTCTAGCGGGAGTTACGAGCAGTACTTC. Translating gives CASSLASSGSYEQYF.

This clone has just one count. The V and J genes are TRBV10-3 and TRBJ2-3, with unresolved D. Trimming removed 10 bases from V and 4 bases from J, with 27 bases in between. In germline, CDR1 is ENHRY, CDR2 SYGVKD. This CDR3 has 17 amino acids. CDR3 sequence (DNA): TGTGCCAGTACTCCCCACAAGGAGCGCTCTGGGTCAGATACGCAGTATTTT. Its protein product is CASTPHKERSGSDTQYF.

The V gene is TRBV6-6, the J gene TRBJ2-7, with D possibly TRBD2 on 6 matching bases. Germline V gene data show CDR1 as MNHNY and CDR2 as SVGAGI (reference sequence). The CDR3 sequence is 14 residues long. V lost 7 bases and J lost 0, with 13 bases in between. In DNA form, the CDR3 reads TGTGCCAGCACGGACGCGGGAAGCTCCTACGAGCAGTACTTC. This codes for CASTDAGSSYEQYF.

This clone was detected a few times. The chain is built from TRBV16 and TRBJ1-1; possible D gene TRBD1, 6 bases. The germline CDR1 and CDR2 sequences are KGHSY and FQNENV. The CDR3 runs to 15 residues. Trimming took 7 bases from V and 0 from J, leaving 15 bases between them. CDR3 amino acids: CASTSNRALNTEAFF. The CDR3, as DNA: TGTGCCAGCACCTCAAACAGGGCGTTGAACACTGAAGCTTTCTTT.

The chain couples TRBV10-3 to TRBJ2-2, with TRBD2 matching over 7 bases. This CDR3 spans 14 amino acids. The V gene end was trimmed by 5 bases and the J gene end by 5 bases; junction bases not matched to a gene: 5. Germline V gene lookup returns CDR1 ENHRY and CDR2 SYGVKD. CDR3 region: CAISLGLVTGELFF. The CDR3 DNA sequence: TGTGCCATCAGTCTCGGACTAGTGACCGGGGAGCTGTTTTTT.

The chain employs TRBV4-2 and TRBJ2-5, with TRBD2 matching over 12 bases. With V trimmed by 1 base and J by 5 bases, 8 bases remained unmatched. Germline CDR1 and CDR2: LGHNA and YNFKEQ. The CDR3 covers 17 residues. The CDR3 DNA reads as TGTGCCAGCAGCCAAGTCGCTAGCGGGAGGGCCGAGGAGACCCAGTACTTC. It encodes CASSQVASGRAEETQYF.

This sequence joins TRBV7-2 and TRBJ2-2; 11 bases line up with TRBD1. The CDR3 is made up of 17 amino acids. Germline loops: CDR1 SGHTA, CDR2 FQGNSA. The ends lost 0 bases at V and 7 bases at J; junction bases unmatched: 7. The CDR3 here is CASSLARGQGASGELFF. The CDR3 DNA is TGTGCCAGCAGCTTAGCGAGAGGACAGGGGGCGAGCGGGGAGCTGTTTTTT.

V is TRBV5-1 and J is TRBJ2-3; 8 nucleotides agree with TRBD1. The CDR3 loop spans 15 amino acids. CDR1 and CDR2 (germline): SGHRS, YFSETQ. V lost 3 bases and J lost 5; bases outside the gene matches: 8. CDR3 region: CASSSGQGGQDTQYF. The CDR3 nucleotides read TGCGCCAGCAGCTCAGGACAGGGTGGGCAAGATACGCAGTATTTT.

This clone was observed once. This chain links TRBV30 with TRBJ1-3; D is possibly TRBD1 (5 bases). Trimming shortened V by 2 bases and J by 0 bases, and 14 bases separated the two germline ends. This CDR3 is 16 amino acids long. Germline lookup yields CDR1 GTSNPN and CDR2 SVGIG (reference sequence). CDR3 in DNA: TGTGCCTGGAGTCCATTTCAGGGCTACTCTGGAAACACCATATATTTT. Protein product: CAWSPFQGYSGNTIYF. Drawing the rest from reference TRBV30 and TRBJ1-3, the complete variable domain is SQTIHQWPATLVQPVGSPLSLECTVEGTSNPNLYWYRQAAGRGLQLLFYSVGIGQISSEVPQNLSASRPQDRQFILSSKKLLLSDSGFYLCAWSPFQGYSGNTIYFGEGSWLTVV.

V and J are TRBV7-2 and TRBJ2-7; D perhaps matches TRBD2 (6 bases). The V end was cut by 5 bases, the J end by 1 base, with 9 bases between. CDR1 SGHTA and CDR2 FQGNSA come from the germline V gene. The CDR3 covers 13 residues. The CDR3 nucleotides are TGTGCCAGCAGCCTGGCGGGATCCTACGAGCAGTACTTC. It codes for CASSLAGSYEQYF.